These 27 T cell receptor beta chains share one sample of origin, sequenced in a study of blood T cell repertoires in COVID-19. The data were produced by immunoSEQ multiplex PCR, yet TCRdb's version contains in-frame clones alone and is incomplete. The table has tens of thousands of clones, 60% to 85% seen once; the top ten hold around a sixth. Material for sequencing was peripheral blood. These receptors were obtained from a human donor in a cohort sampled during active COVID-19.

This clone was counted a few times. The chain carries TRBV25-1 and TRBJ2-7; tentatively, D is TRBD2 (7 bases). V lost 8 bases and J 4 bases, leaving 18 bases between the germline ends. Germline loops: CDR1 MGHDK, CDR2 SYGVNS. The CDR3 is made up of 14 amino acids. The DNA for the CDR3 is TGTGCCAGCGGGGGGGCTCCCTGGTTGTACGAGCAGTACGTC. It is translated as CASGGAPWLYEQYV.

The chain has TRBV7-2 and TRBJ2-5; 8 positions match TRBD1. CDR1 and CDR2 from the germline V gene are SGHTA and FQGNSA. This CDR3 contains 14 residues. J lost 6 bases, V lost 5 bases, and 8 bases had no gene match. The CDR3 coding sequence is TGTGCCAGCAGCCCCCCCAGGGGGCCCAAGACCCAGTACTTC. Translated: CASSPPRGPKTQYF.

This clone was seen more than once but under ten times. J is TRBJ2-3 and V is TRBV24-1, with 7 positions matching TRBD1. The length of the CDR3 is 14 residues. V gave up 2 bases and J gave up 4 bases; unmatched junction bases: 2. Germline CDR1 reads KGHDR; CDR2 reads SFDVKD. CDR3 sequence reads: CATSDWDSSDTQYF. The CDR3 nucleotides are TGTGCCACCAGTGATTGGGACAGCTCAGATACGCAGTATTTT.

The chain links TRBV30 to TRBJ2-7; tentative D call: TRBD1 (6 bases). The V gene lost 0 bases and the J gene lost 6 bases, with 12 bases spanning the gap. The CDR3 runs 13 residues. Per the germline V gene, CDR1 is GTSNPN and CDR2 is SVGIG (reference sequence). CDR3 in amino acids: CAWSVGRGLEQYF. DNA for the CDR3: TGTGCCTGGAGTGTGGGCAGGGGCCTCGAGCAGTACTTC.

This clone was recorded a few times. The V and J genes are TRBV28 and TRBJ2-2, with 8 nucleotides matching TRBD1. The germline V gene has CDR1 MDHEN and CDR2 SYDVKM. This CDR3 contains 16 residues. The V gene end was trimmed by 3 bases and the J gene end by 5 bases; junction bases not matched to a gene: 8. Written as DNA, the CDR3 is TGTGCCAGCAGTTTCATGCAGGGGGCCCCGACCGGGGAGCTGTTTTTT. Residues: CASSFMQGAPTGELFF.

This clone was counted a few times. The CDR3 sequence is CATSDLPQTGAVSYGYTF. The CDR3 nucleotides read TGTGCCACCAGTGATTTGCCTCAGACAGGGGCGGTGTCCTATGGCTACACCTTC. V usage is TRBV24-1 and J usage is TRBJ1-2; 8 bases agree with TRBD1. This CDR3 is built from 18 residues. The ends lost 0 bases at V and 4 bases at J; junction bases unmatched: 12. From germline, CDR1 is KGHDR and CDR2 SFDVKD.

V usage is TRBV11-3 and J usage is TRBJ2-3, with D possibly being TRBD1 (6 bases). The CDR3 spans 16 residues. The germline V and J ends were trimmed by 3 bases and 4 bases, with 17 bases remaining between them. Germline CDR1 reads SGHNT; CDR2 reads YENEEA. The CDR3 loop is CASSLLQGAIADTQYF. The CDR3 bases are TGTGCCAGCAGCTTGCTACAGGGCGCGATTGCAGATACGCAGTATTTT.

The rearrangement joins TRBV6-1 to TRBJ2-3, with 7 bases aligning to TRBD1. Per the germline V gene, CDR1 is MNHNS and CDR2 is SASEGT. V lost 3 bases and J lost 1; bases outside the gene matches: 7. The CDR3 covers 16 residues. As DNA, the CDR3 is TGTGCCAGCAGTGACCCAGGGGGTAGGGGCACAGATACGCAGTATTTT. As protein: CASSDPGGRGTDTQYF.

This rearrangement joins TRBV19 to TRBJ2-3, with 7 nucleotides matching TRBD1. J lost 0 bases, V lost 7 bases, and 7 bases had no gene match. The germline V gene encodes CDR1 LNHDA and CDR2 SQIVND (reference sequence). The CDR3 has 15 residues. CDR3 protein: CASTKQGLSTDTQYF. In nucleotides, the CDR3 is TGTGCCAGTACTAAACAGGGGCTTAGCACAGATACGCAGTATTTT. The full variable domain, with the rest looked up from reference TRBV19 and TRBJ2-3, is DGGITQSPKYLFRKEGQNVTLSCEQNLNHDAMYWYRQDPGQGLRLIYYSQIVNDFQKGDIAEGYSVSREKKESFPLTVTSAQKNPTAFYLCASTKQGLSTDTQYFGPGTRLTVL.

In its sample, this clone was seen once. This chain connects TRBV24-1 to TRBJ2-3, with TRBD1 identical over 9 bases. CDR1 KGHDR and CDR2 SFDVKD come from the germline V gene. V dropped 4 bases and J dropped 4; count of bases not matched to a gene: 8. The CDR3 is 16 residues long. The CDR3 sequence: CATSDAGQGIPDTQYF. CDR3 DNA: TGTGCCACCAGTGACGCCGGACAGGGGATCCCAGATACGCAGTATTTT.

The J gene is TRBJ2-7, the V gene TRBV5-1, with 8 bases that match TRBD2. Trimming cost V 0 bases and J 5 bases; bases outside gene matches: 1. The CDR3 length is 13 residues. The germline CDR1 and CDR2 sequences are SGHRS and YFSETQ. Here the CDR3 DNA reads TGCGCCAGCAGCTTGGTCGGGGGGGACGAGCAGTACGTC. Its translation is CASSLVGGDEQYV.

J is TRBJ1-4 and V is TRBV9; a possible D gene is TRBD1 (5 bases). V shed 0 bases and J shed 5 bases, with 14 bases lying between them. The CDR3 is 16 residues long. The germline V gene encodes CDR1 SGDLS and CDR2 YYNGEE. This CDR3 is CASSVGGGGPNEKLFF. CDR3 in DNA: TGTGCCAGCAGCGTAGGGGGCGGTGGACCGAATGAAAAACTGTTTTTT.

The rearrangement links TRBV4-1 to TRBJ1-2; 8 bases map to TRBD1. V dropped 1 base and J dropped 6; count of bases not matched to a gene: 13. From germline, CDR1 is MGHRA and CDR2 YSYEKL. The CDR3 is 17 amino acids. CDR3 sequence: CASSQARVQGASHGYTF. The CDR3 nucleotides are TGCGCCAGCAGCCAAGCTAGGGTCCAGGGGGCGAGTCATGGCTACACCTTC.

The V and J genes are TRBV4-2 and TRBJ2-1; 10 bases fit TRBD2. Germline CDR1 LGHNA, CDR2 YNFKEQ. The V segment lost 0 bases and the J segment 8 bases; nucleotides outside the gene matches: 7. This CDR3 is 16 amino acids long. CDR3 sequence: CASSQDLASGSDEQFF. CDR3 DNA sequence: TGTGCCAGCAGCCAAGATTTGGCTAGCGGGAGCGATGAGCAGTTCTTC.

This chain uses TRBV7-3 with TRBJ2-5, with a tentative D call TRBD2 (5 bases). CDR3 length: 13 amino acids. The germline V gene encodes CDR1 SGHTA and CDR2 FQGTGA. V dropped 5 bases and J dropped 4 bases, with 11 bases sitting between them. The CDR3 DNA follows: TGTGCCAGCAGCCAGCTAGAGGGAGAGACCCAGTACTTC. Protein sequence: CASSQLEGETQYF.

The V gene is TRBV21-1, the J gene TRBJ1-5; TRBD1 is the table's D call and was not checked against the DNA. TRBV21-1 is a pseudogene segment. CDR3 size: 15 residues. This CDR3 is CASSKKSDSYQPQHF. CDR3 sequence (DNA): TGTGCCAGCAGCAAAAAGAGTGACAGTTATCAGCCCCAGCATTTT.

The V call is TRBV11-2, the J call TRBJ2-7; D possibly corresponds to TRBD1 (5 bases). The germline V gene encodes CDR1 SGHAT and CDR2 FQNNGV. V shed 0 bases and J shed 7 bases, with 16 bases lying between them. This CDR3 has 15 residues. The CDR3 coding sequence is TGTGCCAGCAGCTTAGATGGGATGTTTGGGGCTGAGCAGTACTTC. It encodes CASSLDGMFGAEQYF.

The V gene is TRBV6-2 or TRBV6-3, the J gene TRBJ2-1; 10 nucleotides line up with TRBD2. Germline V gene lookup returns CDR1 MNHEY and CDR2 SVGEGT. This CDR3 is built from 19 residues. The J segment lost 1 base and the V segment lost 1 base, leaving 10 bases of the junction unmatched. This chain's CDR3 is CASSYYSLAGDFSYNEQFF. In nucleotides, the CDR3 is TGTGCCAGCAGTTACTATAGTCTAGCGGGAGATTTTTCCTACAATGAGCAGTTCTTC.

The chain links TRBV23-1 to TRBJ1-6; D unclear. TRBV23-1 is noted as an ORF with a role that remains uncertain. The CDR3 loop spans 18 amino acids. The V and J ends lost 2 bases and 10 bases respectively, with 24 bases between them. CDR3 DNA sequence: TGCGCCAGCAGTCAAGCGGAGGGTCGCTCGGGCTCTCAATCACCCCTCCACTTT. Amino acids: CASSQAEGRSGSQSPLHF.

This clone was picked up many times. Other DNA sequences within the sample encode an identical CDR3. The chain joins TRBV7-9 to TRBJ2-3; no clear D. Trimming took 4 bases from V and 0 from J, leaving 8 bases between them. Germline V gene data show CDR1 as SEHNR and CDR2 as FQNEAQ (reference sequence). The CDR3 is 14 amino acids. DNA of the CDR3: TGTGCCAGCAGCTGGAGCGTTAGCACAGATACGCAGTATTTT. Its protein is CASSWSVSTDTQYF.

The chain joins TRBV6-5 to TRBJ2-3, with TRBD2 matching 9 bases. Germline loops: CDR1 MNHEY, CDR2 SVGAGI. The V segment lost 4 bases and the J segment 0 bases; nucleotides outside the gene matches: 5. The CDR3 runs to 16 residues. The CDR3 sequence is CASSSLAGASTDTQYF. Written as DNA, the CDR3 is TGTGCCAGCAGTTCTTTAGCGGGAGCCAGCACAGATACGCAGTATTTT.

The chain couples TRBV4-3 to TRBJ2-1, with 9 bases aligning to TRBD2. The CDR3 has 18 amino acids. Germline loops: CDR1 LGHNA, CDR2 YSLEER. V dropped 0 bases and J dropped 4; count of bases not matched to a gene: 10. The CDR3 here is CASSQDVAGGPDYNEQFF. The CDR3 coding sequence is TGCGCCAGCAGCCAAGATGTGGCGGGAGGGCCGGATTACAATGAGCAGTTCTTC.

About this clone itself: Distinct nucleotide sequences in the sample also encode this CDR3. The CDR3 loop reads CASRSQAGNTGELFF. The CDR3 coding sequence is TGTGCCAGCAGATCTCAAGCGGGGAACACCGGGGAGCTGTTTTTT. The chain couples TRBV28 to TRBJ2-2; maybe TRBD2 (6 bases). The CDR3 runs 15 residues. Per the germline V gene, CDR1 is MDHEN and CDR2 is SYDVKM. V was cut by 6 bases and J by 1 base, with 12 bases left in between.

This rearrangement joins TRBV6-1 to TRBJ2-7; 7 nucleotides agree with TRBD2. V was pared by 1 base and J by 4 bases, with 7 bases of the junction left unmatched. This CDR3 region has 15 residues. In germline, CDR1 is MNHNS, CDR2 SASEGT. CDR3 nucleotides: TGTGCCAGCAGTGAAGGGTGGGAGGGTGTTTACGAGCAGTACGTC. As protein: CASSEGWEGVYEQYV.

V and J are TRBV7-8 and TRBJ1-1; D remains ambiguous. The CDR3 is 14 residues long. Germline-derived CDR1 and CDR2 are SGHVS and FQNEAQ. The V end lost 0 bases, the J end lost 1 base, and 6 bases lay between the germline ends. CDR3 nucleotides: TGTGCCAGCAGCTTAGCTGCCGGGAACACTGAAGCTTTCTTT. Its translation: CASSLAAGNTEAFF.

This chain joins TRBV9 and TRBJ1-4; 10 bases line up with TRBD1. This CDR3 has 16 amino acids. The junction had 3 bases not matched to a gene; V was cut back by 4 bases and J by 0 bases. Germline V CDR1 and CDR2: SGDLS, YYNGEE. CDR3 loop: CASSIGTGATNEKLFF. CDR3 nucleotide sequence: TGTGCCAGCAGCATCGGGACAGGGGCAACTAATGAAAAACTGTTTTTT.

This clone was counted at least ten times. The chain uses TRBV6-1 and TRBJ2-7; TRBD2 matches at 9 bases. The V and J ends lost 2 bases and 7 bases, in that order; junction bases with no gene match: 9. Per the germline V gene, CDR1 is MNHNS and CDR2 is SASEGT. CDR3 length: 15 amino acids. The CDR3 sequence is CASSETAGGPSEQYV. The CDR3 DNA reads as TGTGCCAGCAGTGAAACGGCGGGAGGGCCGAGTGAGCAGTACGTC.